Included here is one TCR beta chain sequence, with context. The antigen is unknown. Sequencing was performed with immunoSEQ multiplex PCR; in TCRdb, only in-frame clones are kept and a portion is missing. The sample holds about 120,000 clones, around nine tenths seen once. This entry is derived from a study of T cell responses to AZD1222 COVID-19 vaccine. Study results and limitations: Nearly half of the spike-specific TCRs reportedly recognize variant regions that carry no mutations. Females outnumbered males among donors, who were mostly white British; clonal diversity was possibly underestimated. When two AZD1222 doses had been given, Spike-specific TCR breadth and depth rose.

Between the trimmed V and J ends, which lost 2 bases and 4 bases, there was a span of 11 bases. CDR3 size: 14 residues. The V gene's germline CDR1 is MNHEY and CDR2 SVGAGI. The clonotype comes from an adult in good health. Source: peripheral blood, taken on day 0 of AZD1222 vaccination. The rearrangement joins TRBV6-5 to TRBJ1-1, with no clear D. The CDR3 sequence is CASSYTRRVTEAFF. CDR3 sequence (DNA): TGTGCCAGCAGTTACACGAGGAGGGTCACTGAAGCTTTCTTT.